These 2 T cell receptor beta chains were sequenced from one sample in a study of OX40 agonist ivuxolimab in advanced cancers. This table comes from immunoSEQ multiplex PCR, and its TCRdb copy is limited to in-frame clones, with some not included. The sample has 71,000 or so clones, about 81% seen once; the top ten hold 4.5% to 6%. The source was CD4+ or CD8+ T cells sorted from blood, collected in a trial of the OX40 agonist ivuxolimab. The receptors here all came from an adult with an advanced solid tumor such as melanoma, head and neck, liver or kidney cancer.

Only a few counts were recorded for this clone. This rearrangement joins TRBV2 to TRBJ2-3, with 7 bases fitting TRBD1. The CDR3 contains 14 residues. Germline V CDR1 and CDR2: SNHLY, FYNNEI. J was trimmed by 0 bases and V by 6 bases; bases with no gene match: 3. In DNA, the CDR3 is TGTGCCAGCAGGAACAGGGGTAGCACAGATACGCAGTATTTT. Translation: CASRNRGSTDTQYF. Variable domain in full (rest from reference TRBV2 and TRBJ2-3): EPEVTQTPSHQVTQMGQEVILRCVPISNHLYFYWYRQILGQKVEFLVSFYNNEISEKSEIFDDQFSVERPDGSNFTLKIRSTKLEDSAMYFCASRNRGSTDTQYFGPGTRLTVL.

This clone was observed a few times. This sample also contains other DNA sequences that code for the same CDR3. The chain couples TRBV19 to TRBJ1-1; D gene uncertain. V shed 3 bases and J shed 1 base, with 9 bases lying between them. CDR3 size: 14 residues. The germline V gene encodes CDR1 LNHDA and CDR2 SQIVND (reference sequence). CDR3 in DNA: TGTGCCAGTAGTATCAACAGAGGGAACACTGAAGCTTTCTTT. This sequence encodes CASSINRGNTEAFF.